The T cell receptor (beta chain) described here comes from a study of shared clonotypes between healthy human individuals. In the authors' workflow: ImmunoSEQ yielded junction-only sequences lacking quality scores, so filtering differed. Here immunoSEQ multiplex PCR was the method, and the copy in TCRdb shows in-frame clones only, minus some. V, J and clone size were drawn from that table, and D and trimming were deduced from the DNA. The sample lists 2 million to 2.5 million clones; approximately 96% were seen once. This CDR3 spans 16 amino acids. The V gene lost 2 bases and the J gene lost 0 bases, with 11 bases spanning the gap. CDR1 and CDR2 (germline): MNHNY, SVGAGI (reference sequence).

The clonotype originates from a man between 18 and 29 years old in good health. Sequenced input: naive CD4+ T cells sorted from blood. Subset meaning: CD45RA+ positively selected. The chain uses TRBV6-6 and TRBJ2-4; D might be TRBD1 or TRBD2, each matching 5 bases. CDR3 coding DNA: TGTGCCAGCAGTTACGTGGGGGAACTAGCCAAAAACATTCAGTACTTC. It is translated as CASSYVGELAKNIQYF.